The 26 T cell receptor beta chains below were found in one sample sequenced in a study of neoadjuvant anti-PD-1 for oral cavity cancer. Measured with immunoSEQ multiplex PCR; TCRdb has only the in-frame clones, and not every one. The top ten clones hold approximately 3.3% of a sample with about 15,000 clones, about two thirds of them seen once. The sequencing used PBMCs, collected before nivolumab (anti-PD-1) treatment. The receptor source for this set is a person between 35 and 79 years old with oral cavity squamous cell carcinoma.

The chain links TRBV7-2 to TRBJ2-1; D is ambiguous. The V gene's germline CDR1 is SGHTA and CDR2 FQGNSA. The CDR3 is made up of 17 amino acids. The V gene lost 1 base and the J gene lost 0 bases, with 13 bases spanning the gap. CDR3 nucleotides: TGTGCCAGCAGCTTAGTCGGCGGAGCTCTCTCCTACAATGAGCAGTTCTTC. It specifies CASSLVGGALSYNEQFF.

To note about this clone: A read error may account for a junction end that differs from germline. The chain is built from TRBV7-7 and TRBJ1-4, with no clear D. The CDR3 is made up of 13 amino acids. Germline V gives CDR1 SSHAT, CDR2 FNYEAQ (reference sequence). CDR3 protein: CASSYATNEKLFF. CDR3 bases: TGTGCTAGCAGCTACGCAACTAATGAAAAACTGTTTTTT.

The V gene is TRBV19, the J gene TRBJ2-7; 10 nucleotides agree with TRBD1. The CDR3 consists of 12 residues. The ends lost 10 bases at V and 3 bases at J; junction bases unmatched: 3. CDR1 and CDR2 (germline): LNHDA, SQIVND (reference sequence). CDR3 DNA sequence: TGTGCCACGGGACAGGGGATCTACGAGCAGTACTTC. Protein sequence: CATGQGIYEQYF.

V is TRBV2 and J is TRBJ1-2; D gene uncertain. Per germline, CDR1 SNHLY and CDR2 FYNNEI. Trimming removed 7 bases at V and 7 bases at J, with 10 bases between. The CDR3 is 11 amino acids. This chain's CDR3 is CASTALSGYTF. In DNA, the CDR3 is TGTGCCAGCACTGCTCTATCTGGCTACACCTTC.

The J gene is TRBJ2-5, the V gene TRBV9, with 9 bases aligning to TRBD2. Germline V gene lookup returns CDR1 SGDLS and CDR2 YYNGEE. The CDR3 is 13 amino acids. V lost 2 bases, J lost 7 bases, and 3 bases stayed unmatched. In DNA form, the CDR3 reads TGTGCCAGCAGCGTTAGCGGGGGAGGGACCCAGTACTTC. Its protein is CASSVSGGGTQYF.

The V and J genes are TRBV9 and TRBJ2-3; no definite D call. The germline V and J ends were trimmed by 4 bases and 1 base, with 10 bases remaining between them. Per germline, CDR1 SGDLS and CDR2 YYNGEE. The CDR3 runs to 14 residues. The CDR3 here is CASSIRSGTDTQYF. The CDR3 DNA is TGTGCCAGCAGCATCCGCTCGGGCACAGATACGCAGTATTTT.

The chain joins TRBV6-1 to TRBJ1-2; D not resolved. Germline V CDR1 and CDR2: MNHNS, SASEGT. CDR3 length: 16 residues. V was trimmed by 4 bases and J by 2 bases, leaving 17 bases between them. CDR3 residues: CASSGAGVRTNYGYTF. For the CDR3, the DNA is TGTGCCAGCAGTGGAGCCGGTGTAAGGACGAACTATGGCTACACCTTC.

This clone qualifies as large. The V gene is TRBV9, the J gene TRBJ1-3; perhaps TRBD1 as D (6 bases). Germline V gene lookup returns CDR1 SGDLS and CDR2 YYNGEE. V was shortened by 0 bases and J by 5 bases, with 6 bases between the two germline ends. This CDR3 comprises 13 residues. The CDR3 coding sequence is TGTGCCAGCAGCGTAGGGGGGCGAAACACCATATATTTT. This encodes CASSVGGRNTIYF. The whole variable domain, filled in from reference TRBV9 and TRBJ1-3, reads DSGVTQTPKHLITATGQRVTLRCSPRSGDLSVYWYQQSLDQGLQFLIQYYNGEERAKGNILERFSAQQFPDLHSELNLSSLELGDSALYFCASSVGGRNTIYFGEGSWLTVV.

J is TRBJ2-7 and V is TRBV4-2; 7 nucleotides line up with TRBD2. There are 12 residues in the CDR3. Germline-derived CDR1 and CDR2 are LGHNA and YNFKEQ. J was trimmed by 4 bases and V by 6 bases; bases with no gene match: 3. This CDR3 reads CASSSGGYEQYF. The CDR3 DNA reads TGTGCCAGCAGTTCGGGGGGTTACGAGCAGTACTTC.

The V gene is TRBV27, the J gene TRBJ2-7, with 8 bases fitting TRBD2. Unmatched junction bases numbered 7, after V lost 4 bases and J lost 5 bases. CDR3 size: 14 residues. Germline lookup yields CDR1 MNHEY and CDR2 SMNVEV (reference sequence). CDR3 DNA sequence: TGTGCCAGCAGTTACCGGGAGGGCCCCCACGAGCAGTACTTC. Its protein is CASSYREGPHEQYF.

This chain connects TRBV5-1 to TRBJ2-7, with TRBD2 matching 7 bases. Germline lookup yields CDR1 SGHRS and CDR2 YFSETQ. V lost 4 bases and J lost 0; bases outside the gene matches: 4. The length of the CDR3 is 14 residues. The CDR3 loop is CASSRERGSYEQYF. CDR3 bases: TGCGCCAGCAGCCGAGAGCGGGGCTCCTACGAGCAGTACTTC.

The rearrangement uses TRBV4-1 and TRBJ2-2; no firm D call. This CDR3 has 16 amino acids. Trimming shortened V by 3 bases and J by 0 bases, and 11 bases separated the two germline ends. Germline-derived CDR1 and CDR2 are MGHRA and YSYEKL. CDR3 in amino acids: CASSHWDSSNTGELFF. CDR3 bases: TGCGCCAGCAGCCATTGGGATAGTTCGAACACCGGGGAGCTGTTTTTT.

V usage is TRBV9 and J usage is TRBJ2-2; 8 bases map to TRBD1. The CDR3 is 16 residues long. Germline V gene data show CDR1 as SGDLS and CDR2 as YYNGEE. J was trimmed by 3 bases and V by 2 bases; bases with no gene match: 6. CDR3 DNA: TGTGCCAGCAGCGTTGTCAGGGGGCTAGACACCGGGGAGCTGTTTTTT. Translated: CASSVVRGLDTGELFF.

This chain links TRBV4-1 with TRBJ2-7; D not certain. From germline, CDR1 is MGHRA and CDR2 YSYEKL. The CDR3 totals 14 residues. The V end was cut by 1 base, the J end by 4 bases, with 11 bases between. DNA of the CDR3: TGCGCCAGCAGCCAAGGCCCGAGTCTTTACGAGCAGTACTTC. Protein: CASSQGPSLYEQYF.

This CDR3 is CASSVAGTLNTIYF. DNA for the CDR3: TGTGCCAGCAGCGTAGCGGGCACCTTAAACACCATATATTTT. This sequence joins TRBV9 and TRBJ1-3; D unclear. The germline V gene has CDR1 SGDLS and CDR2 YYNGEE. V was pared by 0 bases and J by 6 bases, with 10 bases between. The CDR3 has 14 amino acids.

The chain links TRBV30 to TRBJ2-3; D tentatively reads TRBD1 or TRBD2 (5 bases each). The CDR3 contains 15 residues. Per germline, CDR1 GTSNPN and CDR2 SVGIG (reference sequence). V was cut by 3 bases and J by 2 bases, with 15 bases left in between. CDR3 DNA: TGTGCCTGGAGGGTCGGGGATGGGGCCACAGATACGCAGTATTTT. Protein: CAWRVGDGATDTQYF.

The CDR3 DNA sequence: TGTGCCATCAGTGAGGGTCGGTCAACAACTAATGAAAAACTGTTTTTT. It codes for CAISEGRSTTNEKLFF. The V and J genes are TRBV10-3 and TRBJ1-4; no reliable D call. The germline CDR1 and CDR2 sequences are ENHRY and SYGVKD. The CDR3 covers 16 residues. V lost 2 bases and J lost 0, with 10 bases in between.

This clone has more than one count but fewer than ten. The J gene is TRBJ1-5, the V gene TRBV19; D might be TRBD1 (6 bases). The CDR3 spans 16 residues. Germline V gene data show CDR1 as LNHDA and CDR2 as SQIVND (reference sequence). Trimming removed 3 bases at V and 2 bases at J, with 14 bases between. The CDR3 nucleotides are TGTGCCAGTAGTATCTTGGGGGCGCGAGGCAATCAGCCCCAGCATTTT. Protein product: CASSILGARGNQPQHF.

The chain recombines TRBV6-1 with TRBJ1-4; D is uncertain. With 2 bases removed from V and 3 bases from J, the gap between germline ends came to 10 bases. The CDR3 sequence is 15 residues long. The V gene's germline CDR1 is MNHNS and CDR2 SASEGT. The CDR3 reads CASSEPGSSNEKLFF. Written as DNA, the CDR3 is TGTGCCAGCAGTGAACCCGGGAGTTCTAATGAAAAACTGTTTTTT.

CDR3 in DNA: TGTGCCAGCAGCCCCACACTAGCGGGGGGCACAGATACGCAGTATTTT. Its translation: CASSPTLAGGTDTQYF. The chain links TRBV11-2 to TRBJ2-3; 11 bases align to TRBD2. The CDR3 contains 16 residues. V shed 5 bases, J shed 1 base, and the junction held 5 bases outside the gene matches. The germline gives CDR1 SGHAT, CDR2 FQNNGV.

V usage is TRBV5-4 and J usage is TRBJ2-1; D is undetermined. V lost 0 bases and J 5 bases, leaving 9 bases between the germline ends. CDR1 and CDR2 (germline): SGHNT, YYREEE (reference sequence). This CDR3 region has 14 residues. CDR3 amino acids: CASSLVPGNNEQFF. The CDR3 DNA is TGTGCCAGCAGCTTGGTTCCTGGAAACAATGAGCAGTTCTTC.

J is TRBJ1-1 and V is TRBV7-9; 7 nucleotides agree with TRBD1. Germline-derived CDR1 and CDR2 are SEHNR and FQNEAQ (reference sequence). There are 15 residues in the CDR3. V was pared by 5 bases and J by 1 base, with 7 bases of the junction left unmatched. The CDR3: CASSPRQGGNTEAFF. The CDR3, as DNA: TGTGCCAGCAGCCCCCGACAGGGCGGGAACACTGAAGCTTTCTTT.

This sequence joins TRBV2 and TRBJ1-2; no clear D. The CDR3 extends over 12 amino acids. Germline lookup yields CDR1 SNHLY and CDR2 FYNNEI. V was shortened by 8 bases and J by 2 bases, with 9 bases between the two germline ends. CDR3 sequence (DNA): TGTGCCAGCGAACACACGAACTATGGCTACACCTTC. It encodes CASEHTNYGYTF.

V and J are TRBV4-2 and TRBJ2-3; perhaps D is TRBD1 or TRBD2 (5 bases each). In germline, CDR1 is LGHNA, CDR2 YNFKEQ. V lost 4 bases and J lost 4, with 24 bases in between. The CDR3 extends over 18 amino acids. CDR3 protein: CASSPFDTGILGADTQYF. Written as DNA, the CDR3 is TGTGCCAGCAGCCCCTTCGATACCGGGATCCTAGGGGCAGATACGCAGTATTTT.

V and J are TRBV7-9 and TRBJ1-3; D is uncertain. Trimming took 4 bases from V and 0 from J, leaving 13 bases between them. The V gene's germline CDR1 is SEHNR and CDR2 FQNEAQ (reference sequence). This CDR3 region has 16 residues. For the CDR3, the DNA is TGTGCCAGCAGCTCCACAGCGGACGACTCTGGAAACACCATATATTTT. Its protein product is CASSSTADDSGNTIYF. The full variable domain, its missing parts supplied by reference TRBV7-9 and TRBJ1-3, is DTGVSQNPRHKITKRGQNVTFRCDPISEHNRLYWYRQTLGQGPEFLTYFQNEAQLEKSRLLSDRFSAERPKGSFSTLEIQRTEQGDSAMYLCASSSTADDSGNTIYFGEGSWLTVV.

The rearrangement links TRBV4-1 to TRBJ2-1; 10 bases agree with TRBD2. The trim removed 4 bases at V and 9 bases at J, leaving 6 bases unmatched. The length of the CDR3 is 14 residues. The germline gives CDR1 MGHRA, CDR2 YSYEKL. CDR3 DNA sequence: TGCGCCAGCAGCCGGCCTAGCGGGAGATTTGAGCAGTTCTTC. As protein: CASSRPSGRFEQFF.